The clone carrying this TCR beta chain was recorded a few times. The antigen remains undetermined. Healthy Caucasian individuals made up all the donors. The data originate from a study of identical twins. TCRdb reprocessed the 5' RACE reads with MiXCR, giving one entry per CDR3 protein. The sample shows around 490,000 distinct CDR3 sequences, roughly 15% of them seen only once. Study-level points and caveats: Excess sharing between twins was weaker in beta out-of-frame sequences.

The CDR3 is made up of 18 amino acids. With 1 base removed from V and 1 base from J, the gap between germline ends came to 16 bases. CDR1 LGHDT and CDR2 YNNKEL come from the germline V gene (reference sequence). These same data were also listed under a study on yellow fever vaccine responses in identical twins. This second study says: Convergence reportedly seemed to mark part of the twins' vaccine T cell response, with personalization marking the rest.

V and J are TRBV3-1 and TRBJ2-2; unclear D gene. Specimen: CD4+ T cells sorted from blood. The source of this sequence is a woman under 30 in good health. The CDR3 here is CASSQAPGWPMNTGELFF. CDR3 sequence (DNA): TGTGCCAGCAGCCAAGCGCCGGGCTGGCCCATGAACACCGGGGAGCTGTTTTTT.